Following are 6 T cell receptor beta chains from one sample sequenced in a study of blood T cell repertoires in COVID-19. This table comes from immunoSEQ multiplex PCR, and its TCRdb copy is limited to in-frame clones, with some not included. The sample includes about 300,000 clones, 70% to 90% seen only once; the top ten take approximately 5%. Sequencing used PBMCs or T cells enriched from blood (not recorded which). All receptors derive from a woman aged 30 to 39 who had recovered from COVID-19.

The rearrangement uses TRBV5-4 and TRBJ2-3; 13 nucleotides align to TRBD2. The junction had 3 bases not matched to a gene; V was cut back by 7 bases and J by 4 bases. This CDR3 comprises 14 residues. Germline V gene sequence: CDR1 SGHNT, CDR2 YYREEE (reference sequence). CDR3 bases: TGTGCCAGCCGAACTAGCGGGGGGGCAGATACGCAGTATTTT. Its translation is CASRTSGGADTQYF. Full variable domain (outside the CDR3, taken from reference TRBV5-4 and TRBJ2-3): ETGVTQSPTHLIKTRGQQVTLRCSSQSGHNTVSWYQQALGQGPQFIFQYYREEENGRGNFPPRFSGLQFPNYSSELNVNALELDDSALYLCASRTSGGADTQYFGPGTRLTVL.

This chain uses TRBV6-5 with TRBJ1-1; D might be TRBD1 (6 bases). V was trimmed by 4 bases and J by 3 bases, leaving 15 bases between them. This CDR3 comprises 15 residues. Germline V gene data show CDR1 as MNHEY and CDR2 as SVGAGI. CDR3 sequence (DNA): TGTGCCAGCAGTTCCTCAGGGGTAGAGCACACTGAAGCTTTCTTT. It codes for CASSSSGVEHTEAFF.

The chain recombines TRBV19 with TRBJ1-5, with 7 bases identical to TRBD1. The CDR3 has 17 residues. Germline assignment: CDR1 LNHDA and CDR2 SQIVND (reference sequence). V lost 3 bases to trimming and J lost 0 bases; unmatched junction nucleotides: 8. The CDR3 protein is CASSISAGQNSNQPQHF. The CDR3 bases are TGTGCCAGTAGTATCTCTGCGGGACAGAATAGCAATCAGCCCCAGCATTTT.

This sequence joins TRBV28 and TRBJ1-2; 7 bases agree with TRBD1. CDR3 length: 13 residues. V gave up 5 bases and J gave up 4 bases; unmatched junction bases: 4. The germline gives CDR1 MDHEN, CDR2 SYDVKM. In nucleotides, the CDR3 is TGTGCCAGCAGTCCCACAGGGGTCTATGGCTACACCTTC. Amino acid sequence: CASSPTGVYGYTF.

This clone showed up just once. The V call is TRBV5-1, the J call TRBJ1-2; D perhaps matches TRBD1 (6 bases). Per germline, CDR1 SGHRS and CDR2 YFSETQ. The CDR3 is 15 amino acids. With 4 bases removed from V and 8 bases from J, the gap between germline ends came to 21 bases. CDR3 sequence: CASSPTTTGLGGYTF. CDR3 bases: TGCGCCAGCAGCCCAACCACCACAGGGTTAGGAGGCTACACCTTC.

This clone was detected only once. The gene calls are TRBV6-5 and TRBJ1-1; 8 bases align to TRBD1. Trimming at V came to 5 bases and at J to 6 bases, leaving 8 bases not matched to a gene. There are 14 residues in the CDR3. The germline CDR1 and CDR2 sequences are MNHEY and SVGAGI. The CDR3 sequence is CASSQGARLSEAFF. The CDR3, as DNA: TGTGCCAGCAGTCAGGGGGCGAGGTTGTCTGAAGCTTTCTTT.